The clone carrying this T cell receptor beta chain was detected a few times. As yet, its antigen is unknown. The sample is drawn from a study of cytomegalovirus exposure and HLA in healthy donors. Study-wide results and limits: Other equally common chains were less clonally expanded than HLA-associated TCR beta chains, a later analysis showed.

With 1 base removed from V and 7 bases from J, the gap between germline ends came to 9 bases. Germline V lookup: CDR1 SGHNT, CDR2 YYREEE (reference sequence). The CDR3 loop spans 12 amino acids. PCR used 60 Vbeta primers and 13 Jbeta primers. The protocol was immunoSEQ multiplex PCR, while the TCRdb copy is restricted to in-frame clones and leaves out a portion. The table includes 150,000 to 200,000 clones, 60% to 80% detected once. This TCR was recovered from a man aged 35 to 55 in good health and CMV-seropositive. Sequencing was done on a sample of PBMCs. This sequence joins TRBV5-4 and TRBJ2-7, with a weak D call TRBD2 (5 bases). The CDR3 DNA reads TGTGCCAGCAGCTTGACTAGTAGGGAGCAGTACTTC. Amino acid sequence: CASSLTSREQYF.